These 8 T cell receptor beta chains share one sample of origin, sequenced in a study of shared clonotypes between healthy human individuals. Method: immunoSEQ multiplex PCR; TCRdb's copy keeps in-frame clones and lacks some. This table has some 2.3 million clones, just over 90% appearing once. The specimen was naive CD4+ T cells from PBMCs. Indicated subset: CD45RA+ positively selected. These receptor sequences come from a man aged 18 to 30 in good health. Some clones in this sample may be carry-over from other donors' samples.

The V and J genes are TRBV5-1 and TRBJ1-5; D gene uncertain. Trimming took off 0 bases at V and 5 bases at J, with 6 bases between the two ends. CDR1 is SGHRS and CDR2 is YFSETQ in the germline V gene. This CDR3 is 13 amino acids long. CDR3 sequence reads: CASSLGMDQPQHF. CDR3 bases: TGCGCCAGCAGCTTGGGTATGGATCAGCCCCAGCATTTT. The full variable domain, with the rest looked up from reference TRBV5-1 and TRBJ1-5, is KAGVTQTPRYLIKTRGQQVTLSCSPISGHRSVSWYQQTPGQGLQFLFEYFSETQRNKGNFPGRFSGRQFSNSRSEMNVSTLELGDSALYLCASSLGMDQPQHFGDGTRLSIL.

This chain connects TRBV28 to TRBJ1-4; D may be TRBD1 (6 bases). The CDR3 contains 13 residues. V dropped 8 bases and J dropped 13 bases, with 20 bases sitting between them. From germline, CDR1 is MDHEN and CDR2 SYDVKM. The CDR3 sequence: CASFSQGPGGLFF. CDR3 bases: TGTGCCAGCTTCAGCCAGGGGCCGGGGGGACTGTTTTTT.

The CDR3 loop reads CAGETGGLLDTGELFF. The CDR3 nucleotides read TGTGCCGGAGAGACAGGGGGCCTTCTGGACACCGGGGAGCTGTTTTTT. The V call is TRBV28, the J call TRBJ2-2, with TRBD1 identical over 10 bases. Germline assignment: CDR1 MDHEN and CDR2 SYDVKM. The V gene end was trimmed by 11 bases and the J gene end by 3 bases; junction bases not matched to a gene: 12. CDR3 length: 16 amino acids.

The genes are TRBV5-1 and TRBJ2-3; no firm D call. The V end lost 3 bases, the J end lost 0 bases, and 17 bases lay between the germline ends. This CDR3 is built from 17 residues. Germline V gene data show CDR1 as SGHRS and CDR2 as YFSETQ. CDR3 sequence reads: CASSSKPTAPSTDTQYF. The CDR3, as DNA: TGCGCCAGCAGCTCCAAACCGACTGCCCCTAGCACAGATACGCAGTATTTT.

The chain has TRBV7-9 and TRBJ2-2; 9 bases align to TRBD2. Germline CDR1 is SEHNR and CDR2 is FQNEAQ (reference sequence). J was trimmed by 5 bases and V by 3 bases; bases with no gene match: 7. The CDR3 is 16 residues long. The CDR3 loop is CASSLVAGVGTGELFF. CDR3 DNA: TGTGCCAGCAGCTTGGTAGCGGGAGTGGGGACCGGGGAGCTGTTTTTT.

The rearrangement uses TRBV13 and TRBJ2-5; possible D gene TRBD1, 5 bases. Germline V gives CDR1 PRHDT, CDR2 FYEKMQ (reference sequence). V lost 5 bases to trimming and J lost 5 bases, with 9 bases between them. This CDR3 is built from 12 residues. CDR3 DNA sequence: TGTGCCAGCAGCCCAGGGTCCGAGACCCAGTACTTC. This gives the protein CASSPGSETQYF.

The V and J genes are TRBV4-1 and TRBJ1-5; TRBD1 agrees at 10 bases. J gave up 4 bases and V 0 bases, and 6 bases lay outside the gene matches. The length of the CDR3 is 17 residues. Germline V gives CDR1 MGHRA, CDR2 YSYEKL. CDR3 protein: CASSQETGTGVNQPQHF. CDR3 coding DNA: TGCGCCAGCAGCCAAGAGACCGGGACAGGGGTAAATCAGCCCCAGCATTTT.

CDR3 sequence: CASSADPYTDTQYF. In DNA form, the CDR3 reads TGTGCCAGTAGTGCGGACCCATACACAGATACGCAGTATTTT. The chain recombines TRBV19 with TRBJ2-3, with D unresolved. CDR1 and CDR2 (germline): LNHDA, SQIVND (reference sequence). V lost 5 bases and J 2 bases, leaving 11 bases between the germline ends. The CDR3 totals 14 residues.